Listed here is a single T cell receptor (beta chain). The clone's antigen remains unknown. No quality values exist for individual bases; no much larger clone is one base distant. To prepare the library, 5' RACE was applied. Sequenced on an Illumina HiSeq 2500. The second PCR ran for about 6 to 12 cycles and used a J-beta primer mix along with a sample-barcoded 5' primer. Each TCR beta cDNA molecule received a unique molecular identifier from a template-switch 5' adaptor carrying 12 random nucleotides. At least 2.5 million CDR3-containing paired-end reads were obtained from each sample. First-strand cDNA synthesis was performed from all RNA using the Mint cDNA synthesis kit, with priming by a TRBC-specific oligonucleotide. Following uracil-DNA glycosylase treatment, all cDNA underwent a first 18-cycle PCR with the universal primers M1SS and BC2_uni_R. As for the original processing: Each sample was normalized by randomly selecting 1 million high-quality reads, each carrying a distinct molecular identifier. Instead of being binned into consensus sequences, reads that shared molecular identifiers were thrown out. CDR3 identification, clonotype clustering and error correction used MiTCR with a Q25 quality threshold and the strictest error-elimination algorithm. A nonparametric unseen species model with Euler transformation was used to estimate lower-bound total TCR beta diversity. TCRdb passed the public sequencing reads through fastp at Q25 and MiXCR, retaining productive beta sequences. Rows merge per CDR3 protein into single entries with the most common DNA and genes. TCRdb, not the authors, supplied the V and J calls. A total of 600,000 or so distinct CDR3 sequences appear in this sample, 20% to 25% of them only once. The ten largest clonotypes hold approximately 3.7% of the sample.

The donors were 40 or so Caucasian individuals from Russia, aged roughly 6 to 90 years, who were systemically healthy. Each donor gave 8 to 10 milliliters of peripheral blood, collected into EDTA-treated Vacutainer tubes. Ficoll-Paque density-gradient centrifugation was used to isolate PBMCs, with at least 6.5 million per sample. Trizol reagent was used to extract total RNA from PBMCs, with at least 5.5 micrograms per sample. The percentages of naive CD45RAhigh/CD27high T cells were determined by flow cytometry on a PBMC aliquot from every donor. The record originates from a study of blood T cells in healthy people across ages (dated by TCRdb to between 2014 and 2016). Regarding the research as a whole: In model experiments, template switching captured about one uniquely barcoded TCR beta cDNA molecule for every two T cells. Two additional independent replicas of 1 million unique cDNA reads from the same blood draw were analyzed for two donors (one aged 18 to 30 and one aged 80 or older). Donors were grouped into four age groups: young (average 16 years), middle-aged (39), aged (around 60) and long-lived (approximately 75). To avoid experimental bias, donors of different ages were spread randomly across the sequencing lanes. Age-related changes in TCR beta repertoire diversity were measured in the study by deep sequencing normalized with unique cDNA molecular identifiers. On the study overall, not on this receptor specifically: Donor CMV infection status was unknown, potentially confounding age-related changes in expanded clonotypes. The percentage of naive T cells measured by flow cytometry correlated strongly with observed TCR beta diversity. The long-lived group showed more naive CD4+ T cells, fewer expanded clones and increased TCR diversity than the aged group, suggesting age selection. Total diversity estimates from one million sequenced T cells were considered lower bounds and underestimates. Because profiling used bulk unsorted PBMCs, naive and antigen-experienced compartments could not be compared conclusively. As age increased, observed TCR beta diversity per million T cells dropped in a roughly linear way, and a significant reduction was already evident by age roughly 40.

From V the trimming removes 4 bases and from J it removes 2 bases, while the gene matches leave 10 bases of the junction unaccounted for. The CDR3 goes from the cysteine to the phenylalanine over 16 residues. The CDR3 DNA has 48 bases and is translated from base 1. According to the germline V gene, CDR1 reads SGHDN and CDR2 reads FVKESK. Material: blood. This receptor was taken from a man between 70 and 80 years old in good health. The chain is encoded by TRBV14 joined to TRBJ2-5, with 7 bases in between that match TRBD2. The nucleotide sequence is given as TGTGCCAGCAGCCCGGGACTAAGGACATATCAAGAGACCCAGTACTTC. It translates as CASSPGLRTYQETQYF.